This T cell receptor (beta chain) was sequenced for a study of T cells after yellow fever vaccination. Overall study: Preparation of fractions with low cell numbers was performed using SMART-Seq v4 Ultra Low Input.

Overall study findings and caveats: At around 95% for CD4 and about 87% for CD8, most primary-vaccination clones showed up again after the booster.

This clonotype was seen only a few times. The antigen is unknown. CDR3 size: 14 residues. TCRdb analysed the 5' RACE reads with MiXCR anew, one entry per CDR3 protein. The profile shows approximately 510,000 distinct CDR3 sequences, just over 20% of them singletons. Here the sequenced sample was PBMCs, taken 21 days after the first yellow fever vaccination. The chain employs TRBV21-1 and TRBJ2-7; the table's D call, TRBD1, was not checked against the DNA. TRBV21-1 is annotated as a pseudogene. The clonotype was recovered from a young man who received the YFV17D yellow fever vaccine. The CDR3 bases are TGTGCCAGCAGCAAAAGACGGGAATGCTACGAGCAGTACTTC. Translation gives CASSKRRECYEQYF.